The 6 T cell receptor beta chains given below trace back to one sample, sequenced in a study of cytomegalovirus exposure and HLA in healthy donors. Use of 60 Vbeta and 13 Jbeta primers characterized the PCR. Some clones are missing from TCRdb's copy, which holds only in-frame ones; the method was immunoSEQ multiplex PCR. The repertoire consists of 70,000 or so clones, with 70% to 90% occurring once and the leading ten covering roughly 2%. Material for sequencing was PBMCs. The receptors shown here come from a woman aged 25 to 39 in good health and CMV-seronegative.

The V and J genes are TRBV28 and TRBJ1-3, with 10 bases lining up with TRBD1. Losses at the gene ends were 6 bases for V and 12 bases for J; bases not matched to a gene: 8. Germline V gene sequence: CDR1 MDHEN, CDR2 SYDVKM. The CDR3 has 13 residues. The CDR3 sequence is CASRRDRGLHIYF. As DNA, the CDR3 is TGTGCCAGCAGAAGGGACAGGGGTCTTCACATATATTTT.

This rearrangement joins TRBV11-2 to TRBJ2-7; weak D call: TRBD1 (5 bases). The CDR3 length is 14 residues. In germline, CDR1 is SGHAT, CDR2 FQNNGV. The V end lost 8 bases, the J end lost 3 bases, and 17 bases lay between the germline ends. This chain's CDR3 is CASVSHRTNYEQYF. CDR3 bases: TGTGCCAGCGTCTCCCACCGGACAAACTACGAGCAGTACTTC.

This clone has just a few counts. The J gene is TRBJ1-1, the V gene TRBV14; TRBD1 aligns across 7 bases. V trimming: 4 bases; J trimming: 5 bases; junction bases outside the gene matches: 7. CDR1 SGHDN and CDR2 FVKESK come from the germline V gene. The CDR3 is 14 amino acids. The CDR3 sequence: CASSPSQGRTEAFF. The CDR3 DNA is TGTGCCAGCAGCCCCTCACAGGGGCGAACTGAAGCTTTCTTT.

The chain couples TRBV10-1 to TRBJ2-7; the match to TRBD1 covers 7 bases. V gave up 9 bases and J gave up 0 bases; unmatched junction bases: 14. The germline CDR1 and CDR2 sequences are WNHNN and SYGVQD (reference sequence). This CDR3 region has 16 residues. The CDR3 DNA reads TGCGCCAGTAGCAGTAAACCGGGACAGAGCTCCTACGAGCAGTACTTC. Protein sequence: CASSSKPGQSSYEQYF.

The chain combines TRBV15 with TRBJ2-7; TRBD1 matches at 10 bases. From germline, CDR1 is LNHNV and CDR2 YYDKDF (reference sequence). The CDR3 loop spans 13 amino acids. V dropped 2 bases and J dropped 10; count of bases not matched to a gene: 5. The CDR3 nucleotides read TGTGCCACCAGCAGATACAGGACAGGGGGACAGTACTTC. This encodes CATSRYRTGGQYF. Looking up the rest from reference TRBV15 and TRBJ2-7 gives the full variable domain: DAMVIQNPRYQVTQFGKPVTLSCSQTLNHNVMYWYQQKSSQAPKLLFHYYDKDFNNEADTPDNFQSRRPNTSFCFLDIRSPGLGDTAMYLCATSRYRTGGQYFGPGTRLTVT.

Worth noting for this clone: One end of the junction is discordant with germline, which a read error may explain. The identical CDR3 is also encoded by other nucleotide sequences in the sample. The chain combines TRBV5-4 with TRBJ2-1; 11 bases match TRBD2. The germline V gene has CDR1 SGHNT and CDR2 YYREEE (reference sequence). This CDR3 has 15 residues. In DNA, the CDR3 is TGTGCCAGCAGCTGGGGGACTAGCGGAACCAATGAGCAATTCTTC. Its translation is CASSWGTSGTNEQFF.